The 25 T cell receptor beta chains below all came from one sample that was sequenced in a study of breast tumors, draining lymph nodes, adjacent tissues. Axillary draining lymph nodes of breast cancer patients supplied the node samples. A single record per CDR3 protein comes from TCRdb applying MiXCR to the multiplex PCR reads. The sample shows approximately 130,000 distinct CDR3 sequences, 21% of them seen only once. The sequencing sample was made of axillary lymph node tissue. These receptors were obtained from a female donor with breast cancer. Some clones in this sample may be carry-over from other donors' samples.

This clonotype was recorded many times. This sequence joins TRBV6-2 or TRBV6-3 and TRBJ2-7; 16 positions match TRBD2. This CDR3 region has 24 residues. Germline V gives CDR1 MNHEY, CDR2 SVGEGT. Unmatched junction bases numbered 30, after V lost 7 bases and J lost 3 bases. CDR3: CASTFSPDRGDAGLAGGPGYEQYF. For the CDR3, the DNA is TGTGCCAGCACTTTTTCCCCGGACAGGGGGGATGCGGGACTAGCGGGAGGGCCGGGCTACGAGCAGTACTTC.

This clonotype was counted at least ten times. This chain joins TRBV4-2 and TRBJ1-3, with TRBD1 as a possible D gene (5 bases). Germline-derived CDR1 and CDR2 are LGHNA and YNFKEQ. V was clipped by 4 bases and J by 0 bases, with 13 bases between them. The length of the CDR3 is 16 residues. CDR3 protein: CASSRGDGSSGNTIYF. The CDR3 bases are TGTGCCAGCAGCCGGGGGGACGGGAGCTCTGGAAACACCATATATTTT.

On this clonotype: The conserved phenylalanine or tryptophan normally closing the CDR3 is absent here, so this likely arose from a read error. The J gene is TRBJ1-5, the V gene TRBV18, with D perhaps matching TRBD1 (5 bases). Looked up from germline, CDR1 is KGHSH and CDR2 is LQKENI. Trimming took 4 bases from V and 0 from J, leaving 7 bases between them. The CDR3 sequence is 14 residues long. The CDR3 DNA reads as TGTGCCAGCTCACTGACAGTTAGCAATCAGCCCCAGCATTCT. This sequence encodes CASSLTVSNQPQHS.

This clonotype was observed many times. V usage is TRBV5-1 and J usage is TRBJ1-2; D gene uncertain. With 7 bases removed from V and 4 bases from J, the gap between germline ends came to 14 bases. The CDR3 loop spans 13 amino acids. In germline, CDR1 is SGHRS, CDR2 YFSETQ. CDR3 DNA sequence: TGCGCCAGCTCCCGGGCAGCCCTCTATGGCTACACCTTC. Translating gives CASSRAALYGYTF.

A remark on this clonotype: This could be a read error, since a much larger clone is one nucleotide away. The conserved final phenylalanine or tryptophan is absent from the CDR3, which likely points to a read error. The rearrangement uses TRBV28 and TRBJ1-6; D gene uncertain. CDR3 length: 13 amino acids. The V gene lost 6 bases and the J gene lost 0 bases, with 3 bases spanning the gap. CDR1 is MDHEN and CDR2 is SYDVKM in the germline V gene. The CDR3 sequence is CASRGSYNSPLHL. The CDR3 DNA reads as TGTGCCAGCAGGGGCTCCTATAATTCACCCCTCCACCTT.

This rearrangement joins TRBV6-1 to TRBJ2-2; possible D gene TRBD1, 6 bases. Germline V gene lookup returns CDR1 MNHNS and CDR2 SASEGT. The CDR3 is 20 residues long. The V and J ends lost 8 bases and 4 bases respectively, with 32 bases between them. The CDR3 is CASFNYRARRTRPITGELFF. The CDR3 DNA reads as TGTGCCAGCTTCAATTACAGGGCTCGGAGAACTCGTCCGATCACCGGGGAGCTGTTTTTT.

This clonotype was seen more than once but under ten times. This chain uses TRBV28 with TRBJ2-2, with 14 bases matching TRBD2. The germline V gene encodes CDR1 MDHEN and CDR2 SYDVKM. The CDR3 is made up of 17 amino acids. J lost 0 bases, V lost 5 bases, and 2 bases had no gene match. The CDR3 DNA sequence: TGTGCCAGCAGTCGACTAGCGGGAGGGCCGAACACCGGGGAGCTGTTTTTT. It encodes CASSRLAGGPNTGELFF.

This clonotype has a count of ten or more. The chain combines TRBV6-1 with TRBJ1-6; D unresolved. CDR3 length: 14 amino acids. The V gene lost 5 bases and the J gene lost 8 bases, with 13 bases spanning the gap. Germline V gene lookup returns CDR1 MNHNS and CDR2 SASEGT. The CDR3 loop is CASSPSRSYSPLHF. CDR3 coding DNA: TGTGCCAGCAGTCCGAGCCGATCCTATTCACCCCTCCACTTT.

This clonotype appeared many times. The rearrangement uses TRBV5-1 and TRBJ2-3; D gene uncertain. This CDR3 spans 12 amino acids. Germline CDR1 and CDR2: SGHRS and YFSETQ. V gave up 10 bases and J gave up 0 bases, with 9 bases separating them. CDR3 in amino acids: CASARSTDTQYF. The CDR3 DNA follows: TGCGCCTCCGCCCGGAGCACAGATACGCAGTATTTT.

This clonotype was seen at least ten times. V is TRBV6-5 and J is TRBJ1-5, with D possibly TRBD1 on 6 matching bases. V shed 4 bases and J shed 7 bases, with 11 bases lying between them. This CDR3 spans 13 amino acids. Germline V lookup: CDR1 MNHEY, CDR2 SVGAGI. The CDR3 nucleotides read TGTGCCAGCAGTTCGGGACAATTGCAGCCCCAGCATTTT. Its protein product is CASSSGQLQPQHF.

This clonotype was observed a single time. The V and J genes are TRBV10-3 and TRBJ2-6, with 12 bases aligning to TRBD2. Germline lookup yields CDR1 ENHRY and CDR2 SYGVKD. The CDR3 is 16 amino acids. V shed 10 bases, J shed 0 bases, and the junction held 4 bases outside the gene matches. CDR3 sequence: CASTSGGNSGANVLTF. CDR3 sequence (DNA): TGTGCCAGTACTAGCGGGGGGAACTCTGGGGCCAACGTCCTGACTTTC.

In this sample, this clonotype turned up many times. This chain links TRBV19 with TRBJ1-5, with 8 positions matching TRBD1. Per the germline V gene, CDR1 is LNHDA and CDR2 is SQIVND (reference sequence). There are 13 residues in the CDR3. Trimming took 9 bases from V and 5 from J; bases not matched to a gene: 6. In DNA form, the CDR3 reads TGTGCCAGCCACACAGGGGGATATCAGCCCCAGCATTTT. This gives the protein CASHTGGYQPQHF.

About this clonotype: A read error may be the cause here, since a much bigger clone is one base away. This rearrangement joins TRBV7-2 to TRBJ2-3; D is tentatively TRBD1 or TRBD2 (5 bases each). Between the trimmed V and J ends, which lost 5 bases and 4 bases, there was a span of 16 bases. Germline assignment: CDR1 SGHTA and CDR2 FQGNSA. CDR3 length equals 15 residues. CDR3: CASSVRGVVADTQYF. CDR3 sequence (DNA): TGTGCCAGCAGCGTTAGGGGAGTGGTGGCAGATACGCAGTATTTT.

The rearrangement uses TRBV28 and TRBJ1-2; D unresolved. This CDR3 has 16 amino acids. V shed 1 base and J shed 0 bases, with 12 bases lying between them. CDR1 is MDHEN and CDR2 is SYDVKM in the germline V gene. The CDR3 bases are TGTGCCAGCAGTTTATTAGTCCAGGCCGCTAACTATGGCTACACCTTC. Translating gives CASSLLVQAANYGYTF.

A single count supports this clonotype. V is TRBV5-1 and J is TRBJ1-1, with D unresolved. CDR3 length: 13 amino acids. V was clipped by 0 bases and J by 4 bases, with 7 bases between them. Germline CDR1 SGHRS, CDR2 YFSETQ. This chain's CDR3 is CASSLGVRTEAFF. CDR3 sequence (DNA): TGCGCCAGCAGCTTGGGGGTTCGCACTGAAGCTTTCTTT.

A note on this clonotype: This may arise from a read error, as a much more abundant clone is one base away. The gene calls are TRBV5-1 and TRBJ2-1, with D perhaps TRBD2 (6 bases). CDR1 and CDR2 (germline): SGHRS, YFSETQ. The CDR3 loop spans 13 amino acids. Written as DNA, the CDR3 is TGCGCCAGCAGGGGGGACTTCTACGATGAGCAGTTCTTC. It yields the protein CASRGDFYDEQFF. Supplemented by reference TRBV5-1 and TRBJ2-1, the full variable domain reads KAGVTQTPRYLIKTRGQQVTLSCSPISGHRSVSWYQQTPGQGLQFLFEYFSETQRNKGNFPGRFSGRQFSNSRSEMNVSTLELGDSALYLCASRGDFYDEQFFGPGTRLTVL.

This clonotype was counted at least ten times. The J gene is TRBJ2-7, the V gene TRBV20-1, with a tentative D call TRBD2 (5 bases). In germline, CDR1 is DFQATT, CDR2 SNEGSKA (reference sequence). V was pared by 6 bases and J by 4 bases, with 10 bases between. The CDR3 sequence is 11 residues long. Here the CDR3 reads CSADWGYEQYF. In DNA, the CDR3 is TGCAGTGCGGACTGGGGTTACGAGCAGTACTTC.

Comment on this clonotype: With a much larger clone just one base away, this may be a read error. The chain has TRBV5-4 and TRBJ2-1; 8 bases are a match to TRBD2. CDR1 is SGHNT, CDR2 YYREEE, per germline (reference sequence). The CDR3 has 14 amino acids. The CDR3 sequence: CANSLDPAGVLQFF. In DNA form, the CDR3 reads TGTGCCAACAGCTTGGACCCAGCGGGAGTACTGCAGTTCTTC. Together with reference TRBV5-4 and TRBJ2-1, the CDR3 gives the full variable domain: ETGVTQSPTHLIKTRGQQVTLRCSSQSGHNTVSWYQQALGQGPQFIFQYYREEENGRGNFPPRFSGLQFPNYSSELNVNALELDDSALYLCANSLDPAGVLQFFGPGTRLTVL.

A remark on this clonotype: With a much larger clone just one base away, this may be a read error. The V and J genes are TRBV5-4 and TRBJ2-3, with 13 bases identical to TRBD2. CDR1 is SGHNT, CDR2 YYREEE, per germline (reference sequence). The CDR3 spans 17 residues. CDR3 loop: CASSLAGLAGSADTQCF. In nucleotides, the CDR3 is TGTGCCAGCAGCTTGGCGGGACTAGCGGGAAGCGCAGATACGCAGTGTTTT.

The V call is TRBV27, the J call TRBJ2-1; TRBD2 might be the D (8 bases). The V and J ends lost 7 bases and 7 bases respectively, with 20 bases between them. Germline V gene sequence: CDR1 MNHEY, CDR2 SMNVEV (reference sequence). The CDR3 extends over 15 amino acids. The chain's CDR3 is CASNEGAGGGNEQFF. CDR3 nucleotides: TGTGCCAGCAACGAGGGGGCGGGAGGTGGGAATGAGCAGTTCTTC.

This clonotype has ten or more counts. The CDR3 sequence is CASSPGLATDTQYF. The CDR3 DNA reads TGTGCCAGCAGCCCTGGACTAGCAACTGATACGCAGTATTTT. The chain couples TRBV19 to TRBJ2-3, with TRBD2 matching 8 bases. The CDR3 is 14 residues long. Germline lookup yields CDR1 LNHDA and CDR2 SQIVND (reference sequence). V dropped 9 bases and J dropped 6; count of bases not matched to a gene: 11.

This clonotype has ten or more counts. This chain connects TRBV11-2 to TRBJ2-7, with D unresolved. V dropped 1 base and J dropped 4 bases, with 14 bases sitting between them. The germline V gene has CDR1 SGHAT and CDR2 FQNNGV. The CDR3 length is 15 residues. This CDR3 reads CASSLVTEHQYEQYF. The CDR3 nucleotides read TGTGCCAGCAGCTTAGTAACGGAACACCAGTACGAGCAGTACTTC.

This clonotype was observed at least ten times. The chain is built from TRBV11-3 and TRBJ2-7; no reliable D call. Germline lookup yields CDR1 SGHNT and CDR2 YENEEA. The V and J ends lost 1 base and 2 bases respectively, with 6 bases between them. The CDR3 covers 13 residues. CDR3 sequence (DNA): TGTGCCAGCAGCTTAGGTGAGCCCTACGAGCAGTACTTC. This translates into CASSLGEPYEQYF.

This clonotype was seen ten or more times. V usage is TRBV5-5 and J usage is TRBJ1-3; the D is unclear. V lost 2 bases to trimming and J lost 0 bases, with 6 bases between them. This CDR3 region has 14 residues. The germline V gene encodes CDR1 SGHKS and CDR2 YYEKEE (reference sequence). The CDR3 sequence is CASSLGLSGNTIYF. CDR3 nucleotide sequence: TGTGCCAGCAGCTTAGGCCTCTCTGGAAACACCATATATTTT.

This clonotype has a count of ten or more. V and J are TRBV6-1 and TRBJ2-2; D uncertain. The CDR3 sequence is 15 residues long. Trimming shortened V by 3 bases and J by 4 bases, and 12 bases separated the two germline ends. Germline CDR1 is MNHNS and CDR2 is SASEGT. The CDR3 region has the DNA TGTGCCAGCAGTGAGGGTACCTTAACCACCGGGGAGCTGTTTTTT. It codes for CASSEGTLTTGELFF.